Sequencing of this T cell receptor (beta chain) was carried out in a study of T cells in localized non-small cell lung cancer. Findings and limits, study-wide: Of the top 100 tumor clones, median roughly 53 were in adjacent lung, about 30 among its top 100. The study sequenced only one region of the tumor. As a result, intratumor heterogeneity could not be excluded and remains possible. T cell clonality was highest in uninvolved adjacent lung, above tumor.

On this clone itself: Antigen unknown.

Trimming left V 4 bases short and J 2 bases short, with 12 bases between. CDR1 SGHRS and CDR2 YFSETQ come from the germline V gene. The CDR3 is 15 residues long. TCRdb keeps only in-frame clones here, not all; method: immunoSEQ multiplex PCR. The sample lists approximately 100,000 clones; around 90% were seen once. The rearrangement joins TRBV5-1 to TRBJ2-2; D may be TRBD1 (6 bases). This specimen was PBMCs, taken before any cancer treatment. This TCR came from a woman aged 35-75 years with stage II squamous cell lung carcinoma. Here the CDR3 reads CASSPGQTNTGELFF. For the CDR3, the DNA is TGCGCCAGCAGCCCCGGACAGACAAACACCGGGGAGCTGTTTTTT.